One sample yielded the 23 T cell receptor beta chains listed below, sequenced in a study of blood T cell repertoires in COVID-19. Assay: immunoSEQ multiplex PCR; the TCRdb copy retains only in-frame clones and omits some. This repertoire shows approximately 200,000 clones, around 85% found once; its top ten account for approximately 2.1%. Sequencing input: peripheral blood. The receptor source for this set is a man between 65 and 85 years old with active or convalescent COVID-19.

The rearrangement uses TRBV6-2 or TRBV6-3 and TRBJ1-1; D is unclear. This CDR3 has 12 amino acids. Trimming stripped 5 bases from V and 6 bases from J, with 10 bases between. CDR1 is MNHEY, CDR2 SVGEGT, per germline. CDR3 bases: TGTGCCAGCAGTCCCTTTAGTGCTGAAGCTTTCTTT. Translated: CASSPFSAEAFF.

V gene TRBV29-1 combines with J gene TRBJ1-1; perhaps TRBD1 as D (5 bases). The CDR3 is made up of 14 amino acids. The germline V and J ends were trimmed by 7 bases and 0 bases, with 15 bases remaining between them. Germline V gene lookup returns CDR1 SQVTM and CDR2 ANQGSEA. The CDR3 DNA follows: TGCAGCGCAACCAGGGCCAACCTGAACACTGAAGCTTTCTTT. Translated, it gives CSATRANLNTEAFF.

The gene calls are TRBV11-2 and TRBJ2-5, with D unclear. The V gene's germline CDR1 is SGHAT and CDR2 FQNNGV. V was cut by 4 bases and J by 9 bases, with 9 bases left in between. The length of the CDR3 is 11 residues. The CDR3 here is CASSSQSPQYF. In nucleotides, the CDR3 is TGTGCCAGCAGCTCCCAGTCCCCCCAGTACTTC.

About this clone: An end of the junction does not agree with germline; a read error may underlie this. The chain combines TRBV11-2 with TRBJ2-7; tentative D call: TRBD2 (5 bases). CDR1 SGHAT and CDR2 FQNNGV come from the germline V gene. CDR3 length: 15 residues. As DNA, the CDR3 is TGTGCCAGCAGCTCTTCCGGGATGCCCTCCTCCGAGCAGTACTTC. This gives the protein CASSSSGMPSSEQYF.

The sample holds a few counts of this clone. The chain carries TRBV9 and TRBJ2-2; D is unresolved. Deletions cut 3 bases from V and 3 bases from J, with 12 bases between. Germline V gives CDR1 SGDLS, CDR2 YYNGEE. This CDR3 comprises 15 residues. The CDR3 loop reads CASSAAVTDTGELFF. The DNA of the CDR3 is TGTGCCAGCAGCGCCGCCGTTACGGACACCGGGGAGCTGTTTTTT.

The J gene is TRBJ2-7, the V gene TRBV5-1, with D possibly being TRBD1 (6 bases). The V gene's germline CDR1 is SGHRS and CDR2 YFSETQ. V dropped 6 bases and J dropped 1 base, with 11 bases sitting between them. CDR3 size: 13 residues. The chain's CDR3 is CASTGQKSYEQYF. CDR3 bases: TGCGCCAGCACCGGACAGAAGTCCTACGAGCAGTACTTC.

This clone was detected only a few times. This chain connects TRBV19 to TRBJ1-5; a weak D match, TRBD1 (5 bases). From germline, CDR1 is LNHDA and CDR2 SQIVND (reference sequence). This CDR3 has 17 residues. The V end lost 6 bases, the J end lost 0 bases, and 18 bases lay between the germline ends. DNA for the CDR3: TGTGCCAGTAGAACTAATATCGGGACTGGTAGCAATCAGCCCCAGCATTTT. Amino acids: CASRTNIGTGSNQPQHF.

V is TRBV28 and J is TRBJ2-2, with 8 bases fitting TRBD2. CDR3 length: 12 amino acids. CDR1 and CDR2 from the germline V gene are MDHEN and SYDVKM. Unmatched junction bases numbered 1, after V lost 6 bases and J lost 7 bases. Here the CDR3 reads CASRAGGGELFF. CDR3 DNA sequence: TGTGCCAGCAGGGCGGGGGGCGGGGAGCTGTTTTTT.

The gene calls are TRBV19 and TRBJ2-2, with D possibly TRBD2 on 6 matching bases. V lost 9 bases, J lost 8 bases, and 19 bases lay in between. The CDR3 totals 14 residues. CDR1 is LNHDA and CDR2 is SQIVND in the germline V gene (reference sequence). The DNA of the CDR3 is TGTGCCAGCAAATCTGATGCGGGAAGAGGGGAGCTGTTTTTT. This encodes CASKSDAGRGELFF.

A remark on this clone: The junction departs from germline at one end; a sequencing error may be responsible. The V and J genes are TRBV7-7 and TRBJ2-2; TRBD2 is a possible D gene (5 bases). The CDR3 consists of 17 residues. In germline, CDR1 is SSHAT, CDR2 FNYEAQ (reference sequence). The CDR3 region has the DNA TGTGCTAGCAGCCTCATCTTCGGGGTAAGTTACACCGGGGAGCTGTTTTTT. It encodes CASSLIFGVSYTGELFF.

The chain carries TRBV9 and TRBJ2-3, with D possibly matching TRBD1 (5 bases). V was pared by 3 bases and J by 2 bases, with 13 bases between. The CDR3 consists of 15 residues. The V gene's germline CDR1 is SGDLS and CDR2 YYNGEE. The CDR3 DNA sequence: TGTGCCAGCAGCGCTATAGGGGCTGTCACAGATACGCAGTATTTT. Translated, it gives CASSAIGAVTDTQYF.

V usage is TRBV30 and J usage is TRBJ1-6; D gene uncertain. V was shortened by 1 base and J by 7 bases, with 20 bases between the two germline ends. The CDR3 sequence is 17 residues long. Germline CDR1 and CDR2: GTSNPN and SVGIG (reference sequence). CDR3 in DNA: TGTGCCTGGAGTGGCTCGTCTTGGTCCCTACCCAATTCACCCCTCCACTTT. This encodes CAWSGSSWSLPNSPLHF.

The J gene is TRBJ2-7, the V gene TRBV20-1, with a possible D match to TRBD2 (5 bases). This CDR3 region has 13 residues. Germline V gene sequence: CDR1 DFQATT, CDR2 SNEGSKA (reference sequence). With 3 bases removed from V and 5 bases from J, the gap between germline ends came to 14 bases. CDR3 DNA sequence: TGCAGTGCTAGTTACCACTTCGGGGACGAGCAGTACTTC. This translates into CSASYHFGDEQYF.

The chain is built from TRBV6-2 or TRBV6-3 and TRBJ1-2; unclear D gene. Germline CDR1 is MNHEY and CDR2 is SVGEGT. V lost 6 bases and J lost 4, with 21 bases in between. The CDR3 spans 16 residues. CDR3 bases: TGTGCCAGCAGCCAACCCGTACGTACTTTCGGCTATGGCTACACCTTC. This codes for CASSQPVRTFGYGYTF.

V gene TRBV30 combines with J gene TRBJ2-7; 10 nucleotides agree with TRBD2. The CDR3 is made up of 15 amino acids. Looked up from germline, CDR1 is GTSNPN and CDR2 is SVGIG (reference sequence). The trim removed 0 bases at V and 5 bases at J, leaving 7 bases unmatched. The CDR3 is CAWSVGPSGSHEQYF. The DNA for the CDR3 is TGTGCCTGGAGTGTAGGTCCTAGCGGGAGCCACGAGCAGTACTTC.

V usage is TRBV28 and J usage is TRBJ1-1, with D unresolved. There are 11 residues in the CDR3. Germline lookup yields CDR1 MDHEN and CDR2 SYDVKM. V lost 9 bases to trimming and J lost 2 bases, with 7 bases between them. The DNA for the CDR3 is TGTGCCAGTCGGGTTAACACTGAAGCTTTCTTT. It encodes CASRVNTEAFF.

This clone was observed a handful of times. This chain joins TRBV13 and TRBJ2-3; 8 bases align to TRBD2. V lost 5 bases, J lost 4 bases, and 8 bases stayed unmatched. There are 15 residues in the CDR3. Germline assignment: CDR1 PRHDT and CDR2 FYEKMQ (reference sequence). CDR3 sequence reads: CASSDRTSLADTQYF. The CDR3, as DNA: TGTGCCAGCAGCGACCGGACTAGCCTGGCAGATACGCAGTATTTT.

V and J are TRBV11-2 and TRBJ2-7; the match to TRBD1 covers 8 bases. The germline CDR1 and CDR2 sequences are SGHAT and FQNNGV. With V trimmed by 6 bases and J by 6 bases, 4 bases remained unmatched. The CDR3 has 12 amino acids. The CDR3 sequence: CASSPGGGEQYF. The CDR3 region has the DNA TGTGCCAGCAGTCCAGGGGGCGGCGAGCAGTACTTC. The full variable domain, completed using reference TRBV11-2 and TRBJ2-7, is EAGVAQSPRYKIIEKRQSVAFWCNPISGHATLYWYQQILGQGPKLLIQFQNNGVVDDSQLPKDRFSAERLKGVDSTLKIQPAKLEDSAVYLCASSPGGGEQYFGPGTRLTVT.

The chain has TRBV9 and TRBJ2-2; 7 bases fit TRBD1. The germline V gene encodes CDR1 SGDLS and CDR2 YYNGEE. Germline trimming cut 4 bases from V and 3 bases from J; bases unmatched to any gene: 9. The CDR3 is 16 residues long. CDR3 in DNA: TGTGCCAGCAGCACCCACCCGGGGACAGACACCGGGGAGCTGTTTTTT. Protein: CASSTHPGTDTGELFF.

The CDR3 is CASSRAGQGGEKLFF. CDR3 DNA: TGTGCCAGCAGCCGAGCCGGACAGGGAGGTGAAAAACTGTTTTTT. The chain has TRBV28 and TRBJ1-4; 8 bases agree with TRBD1. Germline-derived CDR1 and CDR2 are MDHEN and SYDVKM. V lost 6 bases and J lost 7; bases outside the gene matches: 10. The CDR3 loop spans 15 amino acids.

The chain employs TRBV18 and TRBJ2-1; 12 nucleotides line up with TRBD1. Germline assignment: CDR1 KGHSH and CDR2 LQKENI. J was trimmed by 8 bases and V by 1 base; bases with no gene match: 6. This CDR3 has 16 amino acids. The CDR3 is CASSPLGTGGEDEQFF. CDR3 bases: TGTGCCAGCTCACCACTCGGGACAGGGGGCGAGGATGAGCAGTTCTTC.

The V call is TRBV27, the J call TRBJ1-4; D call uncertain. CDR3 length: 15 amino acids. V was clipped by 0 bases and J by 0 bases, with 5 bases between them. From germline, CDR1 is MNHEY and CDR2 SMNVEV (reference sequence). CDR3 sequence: CASSLSSATNEKLFF. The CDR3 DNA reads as TGTGCCAGCAGTTTATCCTCTGCAACTAATGAAAAACTGTTTTTT.

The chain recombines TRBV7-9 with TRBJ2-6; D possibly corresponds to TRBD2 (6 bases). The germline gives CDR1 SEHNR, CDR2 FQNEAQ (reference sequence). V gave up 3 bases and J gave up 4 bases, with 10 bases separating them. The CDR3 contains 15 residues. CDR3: CASSFGGDGANVLTF. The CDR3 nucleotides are TGTGCCAGCAGCTTCGGAGGGGACGGGGCCAACGTCCTGACTTTC. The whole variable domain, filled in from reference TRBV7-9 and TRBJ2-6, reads DTGVSQNPRHKITKRGQNVTFRCDPISEHNRLYWYRQTLGQGPEFLTYFQNEAQLEKSRLLSDRFSAERPKGSFSTLEIQRTEQGDSAMYLCASSFGGDGANVLTFGAGSRLTVL.